This is a list of T cell receptor beta chains from one sample in a study of blood T cells in healthy people across ages. TCRdb independently ran MiXCR on the 5' RACE reads; one entry per CDR3 protein. The repertoire holds 380,000 or so distinct CDR3 sequences, 45% to 65% seen once, with around 49% in the top ten. Sequenced input: blood. These receptors all come from a man in his 60s in good health. The CDR3 runs from the conserved cysteine through the conserved F or W. D genes are given only for firm matches. Size values are once, few and many counts, or a class for expanded clones, and some rows have none.

-,11,TRBJ2-5,-,TRBV20-1,TGCAGTGCCCTGGAGGGAGAGACCCAGTACTTC,CSALEGETQYF
once,15,TRBJ1-2,TRBD1,TRBV6-1,TGTGCCAGCAGTCCTACGACAGGGGACTTCTATGGCTACACCTTC,CASSPTTGDFYGYTF
-,18,TRBJ1-2,-,TRBV7-2,TGTGCCAGCAGCTTACTGAGGGCGCAAGGGGTGGCTAACGGTGGCTACACCTTC,CASSLLRAQGVANGGYTF
-,14,TRBJ1-2,-,TRBV6-1,TGTGCCAGCCAAACGGGGGGGTATTACTATGGCTACACCTTC,CASQTGGYYYGYTF
-,14,TRBJ2-5,-,TRBV20-1,TGCAGTGCCTGGAAAGCGGCATCCCAAGAGACCCAGTACTTC,CSAWKAASQETQYF
-,12,TRBJ1-2,-,TRBV29-1,TGCAGCGTTGAAGATCCCGTCTATGGCTACACCTTC,CSVEDPVYGYTF
many,12,TRBJ2-7,-,TRBV20-1,TGCAGTGCTAGAGAGTCTGGGGTGGAGCAGTACTTC,CSARESGVEQYF
-,17,TRBJ2-6,-,TRBV4-2,TGTACCAGCAGCCAAGGCACCGGGGGCTCTGGGGCCAACGTCCTGACTTTC,CTSSQGTGGSGANVLTF
-,14,TRBJ2-7,-,TRBV7-2,TGTGCCAGCAGCCCCCCCCATGGGACCTACGAGCAGTACTTC,CASSPPHGTYEQYF
-,12,TRBJ1-1,-,TRBV5-8,TGTGCCAGCAGCTTCAGGGGCACTGAAGCTTTCTTT,CASSFRGTEAFF
few,15,TRBJ2-1,-,TRBV20-1,TGCAGTGCTCCCCCTGTTGGGCAGGGGCAATCTGAGCAGTTCTTC,CSAPPVGQGQSEQFF
few,15,TRBJ2-1,-,TRBV6-4,TGTGCCAGCAGTGAAAGCGGAGCTTCCTACAATGAGCAGTTCTTC,CASSESGASYNEQFF
-,15,TRBJ2-7,-,TRBV5-1,TGCGCCAGCAGCTTTGACACCTACATTTCCTACGAGCAGTACTTC,CASSFDTYISYEQYF
few,15,TRBJ2-6,-,TRBV12-3/TRBV12-4,TGTGCCAGCAGTTTACAGGCCGGTGGGGCCAACGTCCTGACTTTC,CASSLQAGGANVLTF
-,12,TRBJ1-4,-,TRBV20-1,TGCAGTGCTAGACCAACGAGGGAAAAACTGTTTTTT,CSARPTREKLFF
-,15,TRBJ1-6,-,TRBV7-9,TGTGCCAGCAGACCTCTGGCAGTCCCTAATTCACCCCTCCACTTT,CASRPLAVPNSPLHF
-,14,TRBJ2-7,TRBD1,TRBV28,TGTGCCAGCAGTCCAAGAGGGGACAGCTCTGGCCAGTACTTC,CASSPRGDSSGQYF
few,13,TRBJ2-1,TRBD1,TRBV6-2/TRBV6-3,TGTGCCAGCATCCTGGGACAGGGGTATGAGCAGTTCTTC,CASILGQGYEQFF
-,11,TRBJ2-5,-,TRBV29-1,TGCAGCGTTGAATCAACTCGGGAGCAGTACTTC,CSVESTREQYF
-,16,TRBJ1-3,-,TRBV5-5,TGTGCCAGCAGCACGACAGGTGTCGGCTCTGGAAACACCATATATTTT,CASSTTGVGSGNTIYF
-,16,TRBJ1-5,TRBD1,TRBV18,TGTGCCAGCTCACAGAACCCGGGACAGGCCAATCAGCCCCAGCATTTT,CASSQNPGQANQPQHF
-,16,TRBJ2-7,TRBD2,TRBV7-2,TGTGCCAGCAGACTCGGGACTAGCGTAAGCTCCTACGAGCAGTACTTC,CASRLGTSVSSYEQYF
-,12,TRBJ2-7,-,TRBV19,TGTGCCAGTAGTATTGGCGAGGGGGAGCAGTACTTC,CASSIGEGEQYF
-,15,TRBJ2-3,-,TRBV19,TGTGCCAGTAGTATAGCGGGGGTAGTGACAGATACGCAGTATTTT,CASSIAGVVTDTQYF
-,15,TRBJ2-7,TRBD1,TRBV28,TGTGCCAGCAGCTCCGCCGGGACAGCCCACTACGAGCAGTACTTC,CASSSAGTAHYEQYF
many,14,TRBJ2-4,TRBD1,TRBV5-5,TGTGCCAGCAGCATCGGGACAGGGGAAAACATTCAGTACTTC,CASSIGTGENIQYF
few,14,TRBJ2-6,-,TRBV12-3/TRBV12-4,TGTGCCAGCAGTAGGGGCCCCGGGGCCAACGTCCTGACTTTC,CASSRGPGANVLTF
-,15,TRBJ2-5,-,TRBV27,TGTGCCAGCAGTTCTAAATCAGCGGGTGGGGGGACCCAGTACTTC,CASSSKSAGGGTQYF